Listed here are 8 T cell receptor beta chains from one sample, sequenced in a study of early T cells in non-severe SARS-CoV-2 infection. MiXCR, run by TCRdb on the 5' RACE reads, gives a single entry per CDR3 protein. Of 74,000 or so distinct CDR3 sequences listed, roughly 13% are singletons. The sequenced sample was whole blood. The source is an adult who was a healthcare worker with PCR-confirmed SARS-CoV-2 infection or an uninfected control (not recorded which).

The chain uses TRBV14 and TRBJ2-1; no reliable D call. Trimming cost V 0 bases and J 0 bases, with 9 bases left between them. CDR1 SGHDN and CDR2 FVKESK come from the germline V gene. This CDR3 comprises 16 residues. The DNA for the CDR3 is TGTGCCAGCAGCCAAGATCCCTGGAGCTCCTACAATGAGCAGTTCTTC. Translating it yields CASSQDPWSSYNEQFF.

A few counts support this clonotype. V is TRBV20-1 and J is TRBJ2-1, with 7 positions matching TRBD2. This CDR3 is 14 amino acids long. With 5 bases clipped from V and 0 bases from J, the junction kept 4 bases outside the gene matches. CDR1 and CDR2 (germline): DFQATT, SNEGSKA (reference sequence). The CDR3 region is CSAWGGSSYNEQFF. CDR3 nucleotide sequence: TGCAGTGCTTGGGGAGGGAGCTCCTACAATGAGCAGTTCTTC.

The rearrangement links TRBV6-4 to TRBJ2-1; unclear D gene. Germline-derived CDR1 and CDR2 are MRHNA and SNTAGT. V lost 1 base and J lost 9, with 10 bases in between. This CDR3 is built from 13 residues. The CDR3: CASSDWSLGEQFF. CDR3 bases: TGTGCCAGCAGTGACTGGAGCCTCGGTGAGCAGTTCTTC.

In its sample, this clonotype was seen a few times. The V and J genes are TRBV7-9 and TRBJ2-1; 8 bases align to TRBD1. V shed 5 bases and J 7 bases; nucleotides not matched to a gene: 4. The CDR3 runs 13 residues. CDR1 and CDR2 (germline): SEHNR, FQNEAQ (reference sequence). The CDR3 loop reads CASSRGQGNEQFF. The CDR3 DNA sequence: TGTGCCAGCAGCCGAGGACAGGGTAATGAGCAGTTCTTC.

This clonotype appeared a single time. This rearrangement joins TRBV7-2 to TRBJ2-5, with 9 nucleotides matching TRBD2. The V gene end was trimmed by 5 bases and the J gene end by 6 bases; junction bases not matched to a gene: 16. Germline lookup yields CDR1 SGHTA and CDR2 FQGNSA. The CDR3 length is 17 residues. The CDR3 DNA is TGTGCCAGCAGCCTTCTGAGCGGGGGGACTGTTCGAAAGACCCAGTACTTC. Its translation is CASSLLSGGTVRKTQYF.

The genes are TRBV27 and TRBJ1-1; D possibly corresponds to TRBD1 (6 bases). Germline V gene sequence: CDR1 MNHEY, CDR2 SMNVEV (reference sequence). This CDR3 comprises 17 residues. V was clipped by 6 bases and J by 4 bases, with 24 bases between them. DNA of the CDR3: TGTGCCAGCAGCCCGTCGCGGGGGGCTTATGTTTTCACTGAAGCTTTCTTT. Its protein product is CASSPSRGAYVFTEAFF.

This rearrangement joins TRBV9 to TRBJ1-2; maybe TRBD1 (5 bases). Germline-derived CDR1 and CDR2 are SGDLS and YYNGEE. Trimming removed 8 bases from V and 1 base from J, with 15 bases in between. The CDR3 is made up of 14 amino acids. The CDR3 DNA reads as TGTGCCAGTTCACAGGACCTCTTTAACTATGGCTACACCTTC. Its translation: CASSQDLFNYGYTF.

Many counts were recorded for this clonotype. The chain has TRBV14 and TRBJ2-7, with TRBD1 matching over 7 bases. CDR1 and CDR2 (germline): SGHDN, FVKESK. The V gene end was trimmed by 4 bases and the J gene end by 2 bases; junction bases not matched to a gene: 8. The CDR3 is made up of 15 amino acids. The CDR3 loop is CASSRTTGTAYEQYF. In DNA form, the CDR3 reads TGTGCCAGCAGCCGCACTACCGGGACAGCCTACGAGCAGTACTTC.